What follows are 16 T cell receptor beta chains derived from one specimen sequenced in a study of blood T cell repertoires in COVID-19. TCRdb's table, derived via immunoSEQ multiplex PCR, lists solely in-frame clones and lacks some. The table includes approximately 64,000 clones, 88% detected once. The sequenced sample consisted of peripheral blood. Receptor source: a woman in her sixties with COVID-19, enrolled during active disease.

V is TRBV5-1 and J is TRBJ2-3; maybe TRBD1 (6 bases). This CDR3 has 16 residues. Germline values: CDR1 SGHRS, CDR2 YFSETQ. V was trimmed by 4 bases and J by 6 bases, leaving 21 bases between them. The CDR3 spells CASSPEPRGMGDTQYF. The CDR3 region has the DNA TGCGCCAGCAGCCCCGAACCCAGGGGCATGGGGGATACGCAGTATTTT. The whole variable domain, filled in from reference TRBV5-1 and TRBJ2-3, reads KAGVTQTPRYLIKTRGQQVTLSCSPISGHRSVSWYQQTPGQGLQFLFEYFSETQRNKGNFPGRFSGRQFSNSRSEMNVSTLELGDSALYLCASSPEPRGMGDTQYFGPGTRLTVL.

The gene calls are TRBV7-2 and TRBJ2-7; 9 bases match TRBD1. Germline CDR1 and CDR2: SGHTA and FQGNSA. This CDR3 has 14 amino acids. V lost 6 bases to trimming and J lost 4 bases; unmatched junction nucleotides: 7. The CDR3 DNA reads TGTGCCAGCAGGAAGACAGGGGGGGATTACGAGCAGTACTTC. This encodes CASRKTGGDYEQYF.

This clone was found a few times. The V gene is TRBV19, the J gene TRBJ2-1, with 11 bases that match TRBD2. CDR1 LNHDA and CDR2 SQIVND come from the germline V gene (reference sequence). CDR3 length: 16 residues. Trimming cost V 2 bases and J 7 bases; bases outside gene matches: 7. The CDR3, as DNA: TGTGCCAGTAGTATATACCCTAGCGGGGGGCCTAATGAGCAGTTCTTC. Protein: CASSIYPSGGPNEQFF.

J is TRBJ1-1 and V is TRBV4-3, with D possibly being TRBD1 (5 bases). The CDR3 runs to 14 residues. Germline loops: CDR1 LGHNA, CDR2 YSLEER. The V gene lost 1 base and the J gene lost 0 bases, with 6 bases spanning the gap. CDR3 loop: CASSQGTLNTEAFF. CDR3 sequence (DNA): TGCGCCAGCAGCCAAGGGACATTGAACACTGAAGCTTTCTTT.

The chain joins TRBV5-1 to TRBJ2-7, with 10 nucleotides matching TRBD1. The V gene end was trimmed by 1 base and the J gene end by 5 bases; junction bases not matched to a gene: 6. The CDR3 consists of 15 residues. The germline V gene encodes CDR1 SGHRS and CDR2 YFSETQ. CDR3 amino acids: CASSLIGQGGNEQYF. For the CDR3, the DNA is TGCGCCAGCAGCTTGATTGGACAGGGGGGGAACGAGCAGTACTTC.

The CDR3 DNA reads TGTGCCAGCAGATACAGGGACACCGGGGAGCTGTTTTTT. Translating gives CASRYRDTGELFF. The chain joins TRBV12-3 or TRBV12-4 to TRBJ2-2; D might be TRBD1 (6 bases). This CDR3 comprises 13 residues. The V and J ends lost 6 bases and 3 bases respectively, with 8 bases between them.

The chain couples TRBV19 to TRBJ1-5; weak D call: TRBD1 (5 bases). Trimming took 10 bases from V and 5 from J, leaving 15 bases between them. Germline CDR1 reads LNHDA; CDR2 reads SQIVND (reference sequence). There are 13 residues in the CDR3. The CDR3 DNA is TGTGCCACCGGCGGGGGAGGTTATCAGCCCCAGCATTTT. Its protein product is CATGGGGYQPQHF.

This chain links TRBV3-1 (or the pseudogene TRBV3-2) with TRBJ1-5; TRBD1 agrees at 9 bases. The CDR3 sequence is 17 residues long. Germline loops: CDR1 LGHDT, CDR2 YNNKEL (reference sequence). With 3 bases clipped from V and 0 bases from J, the junction kept 6 bases outside the gene matches. CDR3 sequence (DNA): TGTGCCAGCAGCCAGGGACAGGGCCTTCATAGCAATCAGCCCCAGCATTTT. Protein product: CASSQGQGLHSNQPQHF.

In this sample, this clone turned up once. The chain joins TRBV10-2 to TRBJ1-2; 10 nucleotides match TRBD1. Germline CDR1 reads WSHSY; CDR2 reads SAAADI. This CDR3 has 15 amino acids. Trimming cost V 3 bases and J 3 bases; bases outside gene matches: 4. CDR3 DNA: TGCGCCAGCAGTGAACCGGGACAGGGGCACTATGGCTACACCTTC. This translates into CASSEPGQGHYGYTF.

This clone has only a few counts. V is TRBV11-3 and J is TRBJ2-1, with 12 nucleotides matching TRBD2. Germline loops: CDR1 SGHNT, CDR2 YENEEA. J gave up 8 bases and V 1 base, and 6 bases lay outside the gene matches. The CDR3 has 16 amino acids. Here the CDR3 reads CASSLGLAGGEDEQFF. The CDR3 DNA reads as TGTGCCAGCAGCTTAGGTCTAGCGGGGGGGGAGGATGAGCAGTTCTTC.

This clone was detected only once. V gene TRBV6-5 combines with J gene TRBJ1-4; D unclear. The germline V and J ends were trimmed by 6 bases and 10 bases, with 12 bases remaining between them. Looked up from germline, CDR1 is MNHEY and CDR2 is SVGAGI. The CDR3 loop spans 12 amino acids. The DNA of the CDR3 is TGTGCCAGCAGGCAGGTGGATGGAAAACTGTTTTTT. Its protein product is CASRQVDGKLFF.

CDR3 coding DNA: TGTGCCAGCAGTCTCGACAGGGGGAGGTGGGCCAACGTCCTGACTTTC. Amino acid sequence: CASSLDRGRWANVLTF. V gene TRBV7-9 combines with J gene TRBJ2-6; 9 nucleotides line up with TRBD1. J lost 5 bases, V lost 6 bases, and 8 bases had no gene match. In germline, CDR1 is SEHNR, CDR2 FQNEAQ (reference sequence). The CDR3 contains 16 residues.

V usage is TRBV7-2 and J usage is TRBJ1-6, with 8 nucleotides matching TRBD1. V dropped 4 bases and J dropped 9; count of bases not matched to a gene: 8. CDR1 and CDR2 from the germline V gene are SGHTA and FQGNSA. CDR3 length: 15 residues. DNA for the CDR3: TGTGCCAGCAGCTCACGGACAGGGAGGGGTTCACCCCTCCACTTT. It translates to CASSSRTGRGSPLHF. The whole variable domain, filled in from reference TRBV7-2 and TRBJ1-6, reads GAGVSQSPSNKVTEKGKDVELRCDPISGHTALYWYRQSLGQGLEFLIYFQGNSAPDKSGLPSDRFSAERTGGSVSTLTIQRTQQEDSAVYLCASSSRTGRGSPLHFGNGTRLTVT.

V is TRBV28 and J is TRBJ1-2; 8 bases are shared with TRBD1. Germline V CDR1 and CDR2: MDHEN, SYDVKM. With V trimmed by 4 bases and J by 9 bases, 13 bases remained unmatched. The length of the CDR3 is 15 residues. CDR3 loop: CASSSESQGERSYTF. The CDR3, as DNA: TGTGCCAGCAGTTCCGAGTCACAGGGGGAAAGGAGCTACACCTTC.

The chain recombines TRBV27 with TRBJ1-1, with D perhaps TRBD1 (6 bases). From germline, CDR1 is MNHEY and CDR2 SMNVEV (reference sequence). The CDR3 contains 17 residues. V dropped 6 bases and J dropped 4 bases, with 24 bases sitting between them. The CDR3 here is CASRQGGARRSGTEAFF. The CDR3 nucleotides are TGTGCCAGCAGGCAAGGGGGGGCGCGAAGATCGGGCACTGAAGCTTTCTTT.

This chain links TRBV5-4 with TRBJ1-6; TRBD1 matches 7 bases. Germline V gene lookup returns CDR1 SGHNT and CDR2 YYREEE (reference sequence). V gave up 0 bases and J gave up 9 bases; unmatched junction bases: 3. CDR3 length equals 14 residues. The CDR3 region is CASSLAQGGSPLHF. The CDR3 DNA is TGTGCCAGCAGCTTGGCTCAGGGGGGTTCACCCCTCCACTTT.